One and the same sample provided the 10 T cell receptor beta chains below, sequenced in a study of T cells in Graves' hyperthyroidism and ophthalmopathy (dated by TCRdb to the late 2010s). The library relied on multiplex PCR. TCRdb shows the sequencer as Illumina HiSeq 2000. TCR beta CDR3 regions were amplified from RNA transcripts. A first-round RT-PCR of the TCR CDR3 used the HTBI primer set with the Qiagen OneStep RT-PCR kit. TCRdb reanalyzed the raw reads on its own, using fastp at Q25 for trimming and MiXCR for clone calling, and kept in-frame beta chains. Under each unique CDR3 protein, matching rows form one entry showing the most common genes and DNA. In this sample the table shows 300,000 to 450,000 distinct CDR3 sequences, roughly 25% of which occur a single time. The leading ten clones occupy 70% to 75% of the sample. Sequencing input: blood. The receptors originated from a man aged 50-60 years with Graves' hyperthyroidism.

There are a few counts of this clonotype. The chain has TRBV28 and TRBJ1-2; D not certain. The CDR3 length is 14 residues. V was cut by 6 bases and J by 4 bases, with 15 bases left in between. Looked up from germline, CDR1 is MDHEN and CDR2 is SYDVKM. The CDR3 DNA reads as TGTGCCAGCAGAGTACTCGCGGCAGCCTATGGCTACACCTTC. This encodes CASRVLAAAYGYTF.

This clonotype is a singleton in its sample. J is TRBJ2-2 and V is TRBV6-1; weak D call: TRBD1 (6 bases). Germline CDR1 and CDR2: MNHNS and SASEGT. Trimming stripped 6 bases from V and 6 bases from J, with 8 bases between. The CDR3 runs 12 residues. The CDR3 DNA is TGTGCCAGCAGCCCAGGGGCCGGGGAGCTGTTTTTT. It encodes CASSPGAGELFF.

CDR3 sequence: CSANSGRVRAGELFF. The CDR3 DNA follows: TGCAGTGCCAATAGCGGGAGAGTACGTGCCGGGGAGCTGTTTTTT. The rearrangement uses TRBV20-1 and TRBJ2-2, with 9 bases identical to TRBD2. This CDR3 comprises 15 residues. Germline-derived CDR1 and CDR2 are DFQATT and SNEGSKA (reference sequence). After removal of 6 bases from V and 6 bases from J, the junction contained 11 bases not matched to a gene.

The chain links TRBV20-1 to TRBJ2-7; D is possibly TRBD1 or TRBD2 (5 bases each). Germline-derived CDR1 and CDR2 are DFQATT and SNEGSKA (reference sequence). The CDR3 runs 14 residues. Trimming shortened V by 6 bases and J by 1 base, and 16 bases separated the two germline ends. The CDR3 region is CSAWGTSASYEQYF. The DNA for the CDR3 is TGCAGTGCATGGGGCACTAGTGCGTCCTACGAGCAGTACTTC.

This clonotype was counted a single time. This chain uses TRBV11-3 with TRBJ2-1, with 14 bases fitting TRBD2. Germline loops: CDR1 SGHNT, CDR2 YENEEA. The length of the CDR3 is 16 residues. V gave up 5 bases and J gave up 8 bases; unmatched junction bases: 8. CDR3 coding DNA: TGTGCCAGCAGCACCGGGACTAGCGGGAGTGAGGATGAGCAGTTCTTC. Its protein is CASSTGTSGSEDEQFF. Full variable domain (missing parts from reference TRBV11-3 and TRBJ2-1): EAGVVQSPRYKIIEKKQPVAFWCNPISGHNTLYWYLQNLGQGPELLIRYENEEAVDDSQLPKDRFSAERLKGVDSTLKIQPAELGDSAVYLCASSTGTSGSEDEQFFGPGTRLTVL.

The rearrangement links TRBV4-2 to TRBJ1-5, with 12 bases aligning to TRBD1. V lost 1 base and J lost 6; bases outside the gene matches: 4. This CDR3 is built from 16 residues. The germline CDR1 and CDR2 sequences are LGHNA and YNFKEQ. The CDR3 region has the DNA TGTGCCAGCAGCCAAGGGGGACAGGGGGCATCTCAGCCCCAGCATTTT. Residues: CASSQGGQGASQPQHF.

This clonotype was seen ten or more times. This chain connects TRBV11-3 to TRBJ1-2, with D possibly matching TRBD1 (6 bases). The CDR3 length is 15 residues. The V end was cut by 0 bases, the J end by 4 bases, with 12 bases between. Germline loops: CDR1 SGHNT, CDR2 YENEEA. CDR3 sequence reads: CASSLDPGGSYGYTF. The CDR3 DNA is TGTGCCAGCAGCTTAGATCCTGGGGGCTCCTATGGCTACACCTTC.

This clonotype has a count of ten or more. This chain uses TRBV11-2 with TRBJ2-1; possibly TRBD2 for D (5 bases). This CDR3 has 15 amino acids. With 4 bases removed from V and 0 bases from J, the gap between germline ends came to 10 bases. In germline, CDR1 is SGHAT, CDR2 FQNNGV. The CDR3 DNA is TGTGCCAGCAGCTCAAGCGCGGGCTCCTACAATGAGCAGTTCTTC. The encoded protein is CASSSSAGSYNEQFF. Supplemented by reference TRBV11-2 and TRBJ2-1, the full variable domain reads EAGVAQSPRYKIIEKRQSVAFWCNPISGHATLYWYQQILGQGPKLLIQFQNNGVVDDSQLPKDRFSAERLKGVDSTLKIQPAKLEDSAVYLCASSSSAGSYNEQFFGPGTRLTVL.

V is TRBV29-1 and J is TRBJ2-3, with a possible D match to TRBD2 (6 bases). Germline loops: CDR1 SQVTM, CDR2 ANQGSEA. There are 13 residues in the CDR3. The CDR3 region is CSIPGLLTDTQYF. The CDR3 coding sequence is TGCAGTATCCCGGGACTGCTCACAGATACGCAGTATTTT.

This clonotype was seen a handful of times. The V and J genes are TRBV11-2 and TRBJ2-1; 10 bases align to TRBD1. The CDR3 is made up of 15 amino acids. Germline V lookup: CDR1 SGHAT, CDR2 FQNNGV. The J segment lost 7 bases and the V segment lost 4 bases, leaving 7 bases of the junction unmatched. This chain's CDR3 is CASSSRDRGINEQFF. The CDR3 nucleotides read TGTGCCAGCAGCTCCCGGGACAGGGGAATAAATGAGCAGTTCTTC.